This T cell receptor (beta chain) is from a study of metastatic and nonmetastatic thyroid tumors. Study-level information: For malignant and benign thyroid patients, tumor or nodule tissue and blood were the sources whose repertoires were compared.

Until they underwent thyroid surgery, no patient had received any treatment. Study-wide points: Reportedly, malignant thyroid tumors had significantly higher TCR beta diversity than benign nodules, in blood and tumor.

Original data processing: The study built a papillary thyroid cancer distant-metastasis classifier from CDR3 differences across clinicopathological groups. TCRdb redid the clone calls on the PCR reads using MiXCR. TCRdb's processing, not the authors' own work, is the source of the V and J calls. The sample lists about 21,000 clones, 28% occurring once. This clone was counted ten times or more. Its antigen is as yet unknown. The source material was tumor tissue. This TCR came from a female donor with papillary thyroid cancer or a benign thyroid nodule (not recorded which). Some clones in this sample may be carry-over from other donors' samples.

The CDR3 reads CASSPPSGEETQYF. Written as DNA, the CDR3 is TGTGCCAGCTCACCACCCTCGGGAGAGGAGACCCAGTACTTC. The J gene is TRBJ2-5, the V gene TRBV18, with a weak D call TRBD2 (6 bases). Germline loops: CDR1 KGHSH, CDR2 LQKENI. The CDR3 spans 14 residues. Between the trimmed V and J ends, which lost 0 bases and 5 bases, there was a span of 10 bases.